The 28 T cell receptor beta chains below were found in one sample sequenced in a study of blood T cell repertoires in COVID-19. Produced via immunoSEQ multiplex PCR; TCRdb's table is partial and in-frame only. The sample lists fewer than 350,000 clones, 80% to 90% occurring once. Sequences were obtained from PBMCs or T cells enriched from blood (not recorded which). These receptors were collected from a woman between 35 and 50 years old with acute COVID-19.

The chain is built from TRBV7-2 and TRBJ1-4, with TRBD1 matching 9 bases. Germline trimming cut 5 bases from V and 7 bases from J; bases unmatched to any gene: 11. The CDR3 spans 16 residues. The germline gives CDR1 SGHTA, CDR2 FQGNSA. CDR3 residues: CASSTRLQGASEKLFF. Here the CDR3 DNA reads TGTGCCAGCAGCACACGCCTACAGGGGGCAAGTGAAAAACTGTTTTTT. Full variable domain (outside the CDR3, taken from reference TRBV7-2 and TRBJ1-4): GAGVSQSPSNKVTEKGKDVELRCDPISGHTALYWYRQSLGQGLEFLIYFQGNSAPDKSGLPSDRFSAERTGGSVSTLTIQRTQQEDSAVYLCASSTRLQGASEKLFFGSGTQLSVL.

The chain's CDR3 is CASSLGEGKLFF. CDR3 coding DNA: TGTGCCAGCAGCTTAGGGGAGGGGAAACTGTTTTTT. The chain recombines TRBV7-9 with TRBJ1-4, with a possible D match to TRBD1 (5 bases). Germline lookup yields CDR1 SEHNR and CDR2 FQNEAQ (reference sequence). The CDR3 loop spans 12 amino acids. Trimming cost V 1 base and J 11 bases, with 8 bases left between them. Full variable domain (missing parts from reference TRBV7-9 and TRBJ1-4): DTGVSQNPRHKITKRGQNVTFRCDPISEHNRLYWYRQTLGQGPEFLTYFQNEAQLEKSRLLSDRFSAERPKGSFSTLEIQRTEQGDSAMYLCASSLGEGKLFFGSGTQLSVL.

The chain combines TRBV19 with TRBJ1-6; a possible D gene is TRBD1 (6 bases). V lost 10 bases and J lost 0, with 13 bases in between. This CDR3 is 15 amino acids long. The germline V gene has CDR1 LNHDA and CDR2 SQIVND (reference sequence). CDR3 DNA: TGTGCCACAAAAGAACAGGGCTCCTATAATTCACCCCTCCACTTT. It is translated as CATKEQGSYNSPLHF.

The V gene is TRBV3-1 (or the pseudogene TRBV3-2), the J gene TRBJ1-6; D possibly corresponds to TRBD1 (5 bases). CDR1 is LGHDT and CDR2 is YNNKEL in the germline V gene (reference sequence). V lost 1 base and J 5 bases, leaving 15 bases between the germline ends. The CDR3 runs 17 residues. This chain's CDR3 is CASSQVGVGPNNSPLHF. As DNA, the CDR3 is TGTGCCAGCAGCCAAGTAGGGGTGGGCCCAAATAATTCACCCCTCCACTTT.

This chain links TRBV19 with TRBJ1-2; the match to TRBD1 covers 9 bases. This CDR3 is 16 amino acids long. J was trimmed by 3 bases and V by 6 bases; bases with no gene match: 11. CDR1 and CDR2 (germline): LNHDA, SQIVND (reference sequence). The chain's CDR3 is CASSGAGTGFYYGYTF. The CDR3 DNA reads as TGTGCCAGTAGCGGAGCCGGGACAGGGTTTTACTATGGCTACACCTTC. The whole variable domain, remainder taken from reference TRBV19 and TRBJ1-2, is DGGITQSPKYLFRKEGQNVTLSCEQNLNHDAMYWYRQDPGQGLRLIYYSQIVNDFQKGDIAEGYSVSREKKESFPLTVTSAQKNPTAFYLCASSGAGTGFYYGYTFGSGTRLTVV.

The V gene is TRBV4-2, the J gene TRBJ1-2, with a tentative D call TRBD1 (5 bases). Germline assignment: CDR1 LGHNA and CDR2 YNFKEQ. V was trimmed by 0 bases and J by 6 bases, leaving 11 bases between them. The CDR3 extends over 14 amino acids. The CDR3 loop is CASSQEAGRNGYTF. DNA of the CDR3: TGTGCCAGCAGCCAAGAGGCAGGGAGGAATGGCTACACCTTC.

The V call is TRBV5-1, the J call TRBJ2-5, with D tentatively TRBD1 (5 bases). Germline-derived CDR1 and CDR2 are SGHRS and YFSETQ. The CDR3 consists of 14 residues. V lost 4 bases, J lost 1 base, and 11 bases lay in between. CDR3 nucleotide sequence: TGCGCCAGCAGCACCGGACATATCCAAGAGACCCAGTACTTC. This sequence encodes CASSTGHIQETQYF.

The chain carries TRBV5-5 and TRBJ2-3; 7 bases map to TRBD2. The V gene's germline CDR1 is SGHKS and CDR2 YYEKEE (reference sequence). The trim removed 5 bases at V and 0 bases at J, leaving 9 bases unmatched. The CDR3 runs 16 residues. This chain's CDR3 is CASRPLALTSTDTQYF. The CDR3 coding sequence is TGTGCCAGCAGGCCACTAGCGCTTACTAGCACAGATACGCAGTATTTT.

The CDR3 coding sequence is TGTGCCAGCAGCTTAGAGGCAGGGGTAGGGGTTTCACCCCTCCACTTT. Amino acid sequence: CASSLEAGVGVSPLHF. The chain links TRBV7-2 to TRBJ1-6; D may be TRBD1 (6 bases). This CDR3 has 16 amino acids. V lost 1 base and J lost 9, with 16 bases in between. Germline loops: CDR1 SGHTA, CDR2 FQGNSA.

CDR3 in DNA: TGTGCCAGCAGCTTAGGACGACTAGCGGGAGAGGGGAATGAGCAGTTCTTC. Protein: CASSLGRLAGEGNEQFF. V is TRBV11-2 and J is TRBJ2-1, with TRBD2 identical over 12 bases. J gave up 7 bases and V 1 base, and 8 bases lay outside the gene matches. The germline gives CDR1 SGHAT, CDR2 FQNNGV. There are 17 residues in the CDR3.

The chain uses TRBV7-6 and TRBJ2-1, with TRBD2 matching 10 bases. Trimming took 0 bases from V and 4 from J; bases not matched to a gene: 9. The CDR3 runs to 18 residues. Germline loops: CDR1 SGHVS, CDR2 FNYEAQ. The CDR3 reads CASSLAPPAGGGYNEQFF. The CDR3 region has the DNA TGTGCCAGCAGCTTAGCGCCCCCAGCGGGAGGGGGTTACAATGAGCAGTTCTTC.

V usage is TRBV4-3 and J usage is TRBJ2-7; D might be TRBD2 (7 bases). V was clipped by 5 bases and J by 4 bases, with 15 bases between them. CDR1 is LGHNA and CDR2 is YSLEER in the germline V gene. This CDR3 comprises 14 residues. Written as DNA, the CDR3 is TGCGCCAGCAGCTTGGGAGGGGGTCCTTACGAGCAGTACTTC. Translation: CASSLGGGPYEQYF.

The gene calls are TRBV20-1 and TRBJ1-4, with 8 nucleotides matching TRBD1. CDR3 length: 14 amino acids. CDR1 and CDR2 (germline): DFQATT, SNEGSKA (reference sequence). The ends lost 3 bases at V and 8 bases at J; junction bases unmatched: 8. The CDR3 loop is CSASGDRGTEKLFF. In DNA form, the CDR3 reads TGCAGTGCTAGTGGAGACAGGGGTACGGAAAAACTGTTTTTT.

The chain recombines TRBV12-3 or TRBV12-4 with TRBJ2-1; weak D call: TRBD1 (5 bases). The V and J ends lost 4 bases and 11 bases respectively, with 9 bases between them. This CDR3 contains 11 residues. The CDR3 reads CASSSRQKQFF. CDR3 nucleotides: TGTGCCAGCAGTTCTCGACAGAAGCAGTTCTTC.

V gene TRBV7-2 combines with J gene TRBJ2-3, with D maybe TRBD1 (6 bases). The CDR3 loop spans 15 amino acids. Trimming left V 6 bases short and J 0 bases short, with 13 bases between. Germline CDR1 and CDR2: SGHTA and FQGNSA. The CDR3 reads CASRKDRSSTDTQYF. CDR3 nucleotides: TGTGCCAGCAGAAAGGACAGATCTAGCACAGATACGCAGTATTTT.

V is TRBV12-5 and J is TRBJ2-2; TRBD2 matches at 7 bases. Germline V CDR1 and CDR2: LGHNT, FRNRAP. V was clipped by 2 bases and J by 7 bases; unmatched bases: 10. The CDR3 has 16 residues. The CDR3 spells CASGLLSGKGNGELFF. DNA of the CDR3: TGTGCTAGTGGTTTGTTAAGCGGGAAAGGCAACGGGGAGCTGTTTTTT.

The chain combines TRBV3-1 (or the pseudogene TRBV3-2) with TRBJ1-2; TRBD1 might be the D (6 bases). There are 13 residues in the CDR3. Germline CDR1 and CDR2: LGHDT and YNNKEL (reference sequence). V was trimmed by 4 bases and J by 8 bases, leaving 14 bases between them. CDR3 in DNA: TGTGCCAGCAGCCTTAACAGGGTCGGGGGCTACACCTTC. This encodes CASSLNRVGGYTF.

This clone appeared a few times. The chain couples TRBV29-1 to TRBJ1-1, with 7 bases matching TRBD1. CDR3 length equals 14 residues. V trimming: 3 bases; J trimming: 4 bases; junction bases outside the gene matches: 8. Germline lookup yields CDR1 SQVTM and CDR2 ANQGSEA. CDR3 in amino acids: CSVEGRGSSTEAFF. CDR3 in DNA: TGCAGCGTTGAGGGCAGGGGGTCGAGCACTGAAGCTTTCTTT.

The chain combines TRBV3-1 (or the pseudogene TRBV3-2) with TRBJ1-5; TRBD1 might be the D (6 bases). V gave up 0 bases and J gave up 7 bases, with 13 bases separating them. Germline lookup yields CDR1 LGHDT and CDR2 YNNKEL (reference sequence). CDR3 size: 15 residues. The CDR3 here is CASSQDVQGRQPQHF. In DNA, the CDR3 is TGTGCCAGCAGCCAAGATGTCCAGGGGAGACAGCCCCAGCATTTT.

This clone is a singleton in its sample. The chain has TRBV2 and TRBJ2-3; perhaps TRBD2 as D (5 bases). The germline V gene encodes CDR1 SNHLY and CDR2 FYNNEI. V shed 4 bases and J shed 7 bases, with 9 bases lying between them. This CDR3 contains 12 residues. CDR3 in DNA: TGTGCCAGCAGTGGGGAGCTTTATACGCAGTATTTT. Translated, it gives CASSGELYTQYF.

The CDR3 sequence is CASSLHYGYTF. The CDR3 DNA sequence: TGTGCCAGCAGCCTACACTATGGCTACACCTTC. The rearrangement uses TRBV7-2 and TRBJ1-2; D not resolved. This CDR3 contains 11 residues. Trimming left V 5 bases short and J 3 bases short, with 4 bases between. Germline V gene data show CDR1 as SGHTA and CDR2 as FQGNSA.

This clone was found once. The genes are TRBV19 and TRBJ1-2; TRBD1 agrees at 8 bases. The CDR3 extends over 14 amino acids. In germline, CDR1 is LNHDA, CDR2 SQIVND (reference sequence). The V gene end was trimmed by 4 bases and the J gene end by 8 bases; junction bases not matched to a gene: 9. The CDR3 here is CASSTLTGEGGYTF. CDR3 sequence (DNA): TGTGCCAGTAGTACCTTGACAGGGGAAGGGGGCTACACCTTC.

V usage is TRBV4-3 and J usage is TRBJ1-2; D possibly corresponds to TRBD1 (6 bases). This CDR3 spans 15 amino acids. The germline V and J ends were trimmed by 0 bases and 8 bases, with 16 bases remaining between them. Germline CDR1 is LGHNA and CDR2 is YSLEER. CDR3 amino acids: CASSQESYRVDGYTF. The CDR3 DNA sequence: TGCGCCAGCAGCCAAGAGAGTTACAGGGTTGACGGCTACACCTTC.

The chain joins TRBV6-5 to TRBJ2-1; TRBD1 is a possible D gene (6 bases). Germline loops: CDR1 MNHEY, CDR2 SVGAGI. CDR3 length equals 14 residues. V was clipped by 2 bases and J by 5 bases, with 10 bases between them. The CDR3 DNA follows: TGTGCCAGCAGTTACCGGGACACCGACAATGAGCAGTTCTTC. This sequence encodes CASSYRDTDNEQFF.

This chain connects TRBV11-2 to TRBJ2-1, with D tentatively TRBD1 (6 bases). The length of the CDR3 is 13 residues. The V end lost 0 bases, the J end lost 7 bases, and 7 bases lay between the germline ends. Germline V gives CDR1 SGHAT, CDR2 FQNNGV. The CDR3 loop is CASSLEQGNEQFF. CDR3 nucleotides: TGTGCCAGCAGCTTAGAACAGGGAAATGAGCAGTTCTTC. Variable domain in full (rest from reference TRBV11-2 and TRBJ2-1): EAGVAQSPRYKIIEKRQSVAFWCNPISGHATLYWYQQILGQGPKLLIQFQNNGVVDDSQLPKDRFSAERLKGVDSTLKIQPAKLEDSAVYLCASSLEQGNEQFFGPGTRLTVL.

The J gene is TRBJ2-3, the V gene TRBV2, with 10 positions matching TRBD2. With 7 bases clipped from V and 3 bases from J, the junction kept 10 bases outside the gene matches. Germline V gives CDR1 SNHLY, CDR2 FYNNEI. CDR3 length equals 16 residues. The DNA of the CDR3 is TGTGCCAGCAAGTTCCTAGCGGGAGTTAGGACAGATACGCAGTATTTT. Translated: CASKFLAGVRTDTQYF.

The genes are TRBV5-1 and TRBJ2-1; 8 nucleotides match TRBD2. This CDR3 contains 15 residues. Trimming took 2 bases from V and 3 from J; bases not matched to a gene: 4. The germline V gene has CDR1 SGHRS and CDR2 YFSETQ. This CDR3 is CASSFVAGHYNEQFF. For the CDR3, the DNA is TGCGCCAGCAGCTTCGTAGCGGGGCACTACAATGAGCAGTTCTTC.

The V gene is TRBV4-2, the J gene TRBJ2-3; no definite D call. V gave up 1 base and J gave up 3 bases, with 5 bases separating them. Per the germline V gene, CDR1 is LGHNA and CDR2 is YNFKEQ. The CDR3 extends over 13 amino acids. CDR3 in amino acids: CASSQAPTDTQYF. CDR3 sequence (DNA): TGTGCCAGCAGCCAAGCCCCAACAGATACGCAGTATTTT.